The 21 T cell receptor beta chains below were found in one sample sequenced in a study of CD8+CD57+ T cells in acquired aplastic anemia. Profiles of TCR beta VDJ and CDR3 were generated from a genomic DNA template. TCRdb ran MiXCR on the reads and lists one entry per CDR3 protein. The top ten hold 3.5% to 4.5% of the sample, which has hundreds of thousands of distinct CDR3 sequences, around 72% seen once. Sequencing was done on a sample of sorted CD4+, CD8+, or CD8+CD57+ T cells (not recorded which) from PBMCs. These TCRs come from a human donor in good health, serving as a control.

This CDR3 is CASSLGATSGNTIYF. The CDR3 nucleotides read TGTGCCAGCAGCTTGGGGGCCACCTCTGGAAACACCATATATTTT. The chain combines TRBV7-8 with TRBJ1-3; perhaps TRBD1 as D (6 bases). This CDR3 has 15 amino acids. CDR1 and CDR2 from the germline V gene are SGHVS and FQNEAQ. The germline V and J ends were trimmed by 3 bases and 0 bases, with 9 bases remaining between them.

This clonotype was picked up many times. The chain joins TRBV9 to TRBJ1-2; D call uncertain. Trimming took off 6 bases at V and 10 bases at J, with 13 bases between the two ends. The CDR3 contains 11 residues. Germline V CDR1 and CDR2: SGDLS, YYNGEE. The CDR3 here is CASTQDGLYTF. In DNA, the CDR3 is TGTGCCAGCACCCAAGACGGACTCTACACCTTC.

The chain is built from TRBV7-2 and TRBJ1-2; D perhaps matches TRBD1 (5 bases). Germline loops: CDR1 SGHTA, CDR2 FQGNSA. The ends were cut back, 1 base at V and 3 bases at J, with 9 bases in the middle. The CDR3 totals 14 residues. CDR3 sequence: CASSLDGGYYGYTF. Written as DNA, the CDR3 is TGTGCCAGCAGCTTAGATGGGGGTTACTATGGCTACACCTTC.

The chain combines TRBV7-9 with TRBJ1-1; D not resolved. V lost 3 bases to trimming and J lost 6 bases, with 14 bases between them. Germline CDR1 is SEHNR and CDR2 is FQNEAQ (reference sequence). This CDR3 has 14 amino acids. CDR3 sequence (DNA): TGTGCCAGCAGCTTGATCGAGGGTTCAGCTGAAGCTTTCTTT. It codes for CASSLIEGSAEAFF.

This chain joins TRBV20-1 and TRBJ1-2; D is undetermined. This CDR3 contains 12 residues. The ends were cut back, 3 bases at V and 12 bases at J, with 17 bases in the middle. Germline-derived CDR1 and CDR2 are DFQATT and SNEGSKA (reference sequence). The CDR3 region is CSARFGHDTHTF. CDR3 nucleotide sequence: TGCAGTGCTAGGTTTGGCCACGACACGCACACCTTC.

This clonotype was observed many times. V usage is TRBV30 and J usage is TRBJ1-2, with a weak D call TRBD1 (5 bases). CDR1 is GTSNPN and CDR2 is SVGIG in the germline V gene (reference sequence). Trimming took 4 bases from V and 6 from J, leaving 12 bases between them. The CDR3 covers 12 residues. The CDR3 region is CAWKRGRDGYTF. CDR3 in DNA: TGTGCCTGGAAACGGGGGAGGGATGGCTACACCTTC.

The chain links TRBV12-3 or TRBV12-4 to TRBJ2-5; the D gene is possibly TRBD2 (5 bases). The CDR3 runs to 14 residues. The germline V and J ends were trimmed by 6 bases and 7 bases, with 18 bases remaining between them. CDR3 bases: TGTGCCAGCAGCCAAACAGCGAGTGCGGGGACCCAGTACTTC. This encodes CASSQTASAGTQYF.

Ten or more counts support this clonotype. The CDR3 spells CASSGQGDNEQFF. DNA for the CDR3: TGTGCCAGCTCCGGACAGGGAGACAATGAGCAGTTCTTC. The chain has TRBV18 and TRBJ2-1, with 8 bases fitting TRBD1. The ends lost 6 bases at V and 5 bases at J; junction bases unmatched: 3. This CDR3 spans 13 amino acids. Germline assignment: CDR1 KGHSH and CDR2 LQKENI.

This clonotype was found many times. This chain links TRBV12-5 with TRBJ1-5, with D possibly matching TRBD1 (6 bases). CDR3 length: 13 amino acids. The germline CDR1 and CDR2 sequences are LGHNT and FRNRAP. Trimming removed 6 bases at V and 10 bases at J, with 16 bases between. In DNA, the CDR3 is TGTGCTAGTGGGGACAGTGACCTCCCTCCCCAGCATTTT. This gives the protein CASGDSDLPPQHF.

V and J are TRBV6-5 and TRBJ2-7; TRBD2 matches at 9 bases. V lost 4 bases to trimming and J lost 1 base; unmatched junction nucleotides: 8. The CDR3 is 16 residues long. Germline lookup yields CDR1 MNHEY and CDR2 SVGAGI. The chain's CDR3 is CASSLTGTSWSYEQYF. Written as DNA, the CDR3 is TGTGCCAGCAGTTTGACCGGGACTAGCTGGTCCTACGAGCAGTACTTC.

The chain couples TRBV7-3 to TRBJ2-7, with D tentatively TRBD1 (5 bases). Trimming removed 6 bases at V and 1 base at J, with 28 bases between. CDR1 and CDR2 from the germline V gene are SGHTA and FQGTGA. The CDR3 is made up of 19 amino acids. CDR3 protein: CASSFNPYPSKGNSYEQYF. The CDR3 nucleotides are TGTGCCAGCAGTTTTAACCCCTACCCAAGCAAGGGGAATTCCTACGAGCAGTACTTC.

This chain joins TRBV2 and TRBJ1-2; 10 bases align to TRBD1. The CDR3 sequence is 14 residues long. CDR1 SNHLY and CDR2 FYNNEI come from the germline V gene. Germline trimming cut 6 bases from V and 6 bases from J; bases unmatched to any gene: 7. CDR3 sequence (DNA): TGTGCCAGCAGAAAGGACAGGGGGTCGGATGGCTACACCTTC. Its protein is CASRKDRGSDGYTF.

The V gene is TRBV6-1, the J gene TRBJ2-6; possible D gene TRBD1, 6 bases. Germline CDR1 is MNHNS and CDR2 is SASEGT. Between the trimmed V and J ends, which lost 6 bases and 1 base, there was a span of 13 bases. The CDR3 totals 16 residues. The CDR3 bases are TGTGCCAGCAGACCGGACAGCGGATCTGGGGCCAACGTCCTGACTTTC. Protein: CASRPDSGSGANVLTF.

This chain links TRBV15 with TRBJ2-3, with D possibly TRBD2 on 5 matching bases. In germline, CDR1 is LNHNV, CDR2 YYDKDF (reference sequence). V shed 0 bases and J shed 3 bases, with 13 bases lying between them. The CDR3 loop spans 16 amino acids. The CDR3 region is CATSRDRPGGTDTQYF. Here the CDR3 DNA reads TGTGCCACCAGCAGAGATCGGCCCGGCGGGACAGATACGCAGTATTTT.

This clonotype was observed many times. The rearrangement joins TRBV6-1 to TRBJ1-4, with D perhaps matching TRBD1 (5 bases). The CDR3 length is 14 residues. CDR1 is MNHNS and CDR2 is SASEGT in the germline V gene. V was clipped by 8 bases and J by 6 bases, with 16 bases between them. The CDR3 nucleotides read TGTGCCAGCGCGGGGAGGGGATCATATGAAAAACTGTTTTTT. Translating it yields CASAGRGSYEKLFF.

This clonotype has more than one count but fewer than ten. One end of the junction varies from germline; a read error may be responsible. J is TRBJ2-1 and V is TRBV25-1; D may be TRBD2 (5 bases). CDR1 is MGHDK, CDR2 SYGVNS, per germline. This CDR3 is built from 17 residues. The CDR3 sequence: CASSNMSGIPSDNEQFF. DNA of the CDR3: TGTGCCAGCAGTAACATGTCCGGGATACCCTCCGACAATGAGCAGTTCTTC.

This CDR3 is CSARQGADYDGYTF. The CDR3 DNA sequence: TGCAGTGCTAGGCAGGGGGCGGACTATGATGGCTACACCTTC. This chain joins TRBV20-1 and TRBJ1-2; TRBD1 matches at 8 bases. V gave up 3 bases and J gave up 6 bases; unmatched junction bases: 9. Germline V gene data show CDR1 as DFQATT and CDR2 as SNEGSKA (reference sequence). The CDR3 length is 14 residues.

This rearrangement joins TRBV9 to TRBJ1-2; the match to TRBD1 covers 8 bases. This CDR3 has 12 residues. V was pared by 2 bases and J by 12 bases, with 6 bases of the junction left unmatched. The germline gives CDR1 SGDLS, CDR2 YYNGEE. The CDR3 loop reads CASSVQGAGNTF. DNA for the CDR3: TGTGCCAGCAGCGTCCAGGGGGCTGGAAACACCTTC. Full variable domain (missing parts from reference TRBV9 and TRBJ1-2): DSGVTQTPKHLITATGQRVTLRCSPRSGDLSVYWYQQSLDQGLQFLIQYYNGEERAKGNILERFSAQQFPDLHSELNLSSLELGDSALYFCASSVQGAGNTFGSGTRLTVV.

The sample holds many counts of this clonotype. The chain is built from TRBV19 and TRBJ1-2; TRBD1 aligns across 9 bases. CDR3 length: 16 residues. V shed 5 bases and J 1 base; nucleotides not matched to a gene: 8. The germline V gene encodes CDR1 LNHDA and CDR2 SQIVND (reference sequence). In DNA, the CDR3 is TGTGCCAGTAGTCCCCGGGACAGGGCCCGTAACTATGGCTACACCTTC. It codes for CASSPRDRARNYGYTF.

Notes on this clonotype: This may arise from a read error, as a much more abundant clone is one base away. The V and J genes are TRBV12-3 or TRBV12-4 and TRBJ1-2; possibly TRBD1 for D (5 bases). The CDR3 is 15 residues long. V was pared by 6 bases and J by 0 bases, with 14 bases between. The CDR3 region is CASSHGAETNYGYTF. The DNA for the CDR3 is TGTGCCAGCAGCCATGGGGCGGAAACTAACTATGGCTACACCTTC.

The chain recombines TRBV7-2 with TRBJ2-7, with D hard to call. The closer fit of TRBJ2-1 to the DNA end suggests the J call may be wrong. In germline, CDR1 is SGHTA, CDR2 FQGNSA. This CDR3 contains 14 residues. The DNA of the CDR3 is TGTGCCAGCAGCCGCGACGGGTCAGCGAATGAGCAGTTCTTC. It encodes CASSRDGSANEQFF.